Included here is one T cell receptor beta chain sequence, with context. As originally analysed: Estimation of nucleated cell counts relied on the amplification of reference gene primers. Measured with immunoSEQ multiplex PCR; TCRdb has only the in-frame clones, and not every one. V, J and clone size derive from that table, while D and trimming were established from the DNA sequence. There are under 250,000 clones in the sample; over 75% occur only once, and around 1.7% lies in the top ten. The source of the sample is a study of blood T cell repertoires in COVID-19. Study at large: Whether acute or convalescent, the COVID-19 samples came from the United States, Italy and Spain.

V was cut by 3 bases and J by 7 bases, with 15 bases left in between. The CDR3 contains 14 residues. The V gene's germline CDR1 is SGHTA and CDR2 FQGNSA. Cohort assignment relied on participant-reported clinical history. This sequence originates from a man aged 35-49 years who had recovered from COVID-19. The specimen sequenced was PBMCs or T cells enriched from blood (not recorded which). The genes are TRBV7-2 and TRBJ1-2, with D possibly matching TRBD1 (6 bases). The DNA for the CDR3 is TGTGCCAGCAGCTTGCAAGGGGCGACAGGTGGCTACACCTTC. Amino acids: CASSLQGATGGYTF.